This T cell receptor (beta chain) stems from a study of CD8 T cells in ankylosing spondylitis. Libraries of TCR beta came from quantitative 5'-RACE with molecular barcodes. TCRdb reprocessed the 5' RACE reads via MiXCR and lists one record per CDR3 protein. This repertoire shows roughly 150,000 distinct CDR3 sequences, under 35% found once; its top ten account for about 6.3%. This CDR3 has 15 amino acids. In germline, CDR1 is SGHRS, CDR2 YFSETQ. V trimming: 3 bases; J trimming: 3 bases; junction bases outside the gene matches: 6. The rearrangement uses TRBV5-1 and TRBJ2-7; 10 nucleotides align to TRBD1. Sequences were obtained from synovial fluid, either unsorted or a sorted T cell fraction (not recorded which). The TCR was taken from a male donor with ankylosing spondylitis. CDR3 nucleotide sequence: TGCGCCAGCAGCTGGGTGGGACAGGGGAACTACGAGCAGTACTTC. As protein: CASSWVGQGNYEQYF.